Listed here are 8 T cell receptor beta chains from one sample, sequenced in a study of shared clonotypes between healthy human individuals. The table came from immunoSEQ multiplex PCR; TCRdb's copy has only in-frame clones and leaves some out. This table holds fewer than 600,000 clones, around 81% found once. The sample was PBMCs. All receptors derive from a woman in her 40s in good health. Some clones in this sample may be carry-over from other donors' samples.

This clone was counted only a few times. V gene TRBV7-9 combines with J gene TRBJ2-3; D is ambiguous. With 5 bases removed from V and 6 bases from J, the gap between germline ends came to 15 bases. The CDR3 is made up of 14 amino acids. CDR1 and CDR2 from the germline V gene are SEHNR and FQNEAQ (reference sequence). The CDR3 here is CASSLRSLQDTQYF. Here the CDR3 DNA reads TGTGCCAGCAGCCTGAGGTCCCTCCAGGATACGCAGTATTTT.

This clone was detected only a few times. This chain joins TRBV7-9 and TRBJ1-5; D is possibly TRBD1 (5 bases). In germline, CDR1 is SEHNR, CDR2 FQNEAQ (reference sequence). The CDR3 is made up of 12 amino acids. Trimming removed 5 bases at V and 10 bases at J, with 12 bases between. CDR3 sequence reads: CASSIGDEPQHF. DNA for the CDR3: TGTGCCAGCAGCATAGGGGACGAACCCCAGCATTTT.

The CDR3 protein is CASSLGGNNEQYF. The CDR3 DNA follows: TGTGCCAGCAGCCTGGGCGGGAACAACGAGCAGTACTTC. The chain joins TRBV7-3 to TRBJ2-7; possibly TRBD2 for D (6 bases). The CDR3 extends over 13 amino acids. Trimming left V 5 bases short and J 5 bases short, with 13 bases between. CDR1 is SGHTA and CDR2 is FQGTGA in the germline V gene. Supplemented by reference TRBV7-3 and TRBJ2-7, the full variable domain reads GAGVSQTPSNKVTEKGKYVELRCDPISGHTALYWYRQSLGQGPEFLIYFQGTGAADDSGLPNDRFFAVRPEGSVSTLKIQRTERGDSAVYLCASSLGGNNEQYFGPGTRLTVT.

The chain uses TRBV5-1 and TRBJ1-4; no definite D call. The CDR3 is 16 amino acids. CDR1 and CDR2 from the germline V gene are SGHRS and YFSETQ. Trimming took 2 bases from V and 0 from J, leaving 11 bases between them. Here the CDR3 reads CASSFGGRTTNEKLFF. In DNA form, the CDR3 reads TGCGCCAGCAGCTTTGGAGGGCGAACAACTAATGAAAAACTGTTTTTT.

This clone was found a few times. V gene TRBV4-2 combines with J gene TRBJ1-2; 7 nucleotides match TRBD1. Unmatched junction bases numbered 7, after V lost 6 bases and J lost 0 bases. Germline CDR1 is LGHNA and CDR2 is YNFKEQ. The CDR3 sequence is 15 residues long. The chain's CDR3 is CASSPRQGANYGYTF. The DNA of the CDR3 is TGTGCCAGCAGTCCTCGACAGGGAGCTAACTATGGCTACACCTTC.

The V gene is TRBV6-5, the J gene TRBJ1-1; D is perhaps TRBD1 (6 bases). The CDR3 loop spans 16 amino acids. Per the germline V gene, CDR1 is MNHEY and CDR2 is SVGAGI. The V gene lost 4 bases and the J gene lost 0 bases, with 15 bases spanning the gap. CDR3 DNA sequence: TGTGCCAGCAGTTGGGGACAACCGATCATGAACACTGAAGCTTTCTTT. Translation: CASSWGQPIMNTEAFF.

As for this clone: Other nucleotide sequences in the sample specify the same CDR3. The chain is built from TRBV5-1 and TRBJ2-7, with 8 bases matching TRBD1. The CDR3 is 13 amino acids. CDR1 SGHRS and CDR2 YFSETQ come from the germline V gene. The V gene end was trimmed by 3 bases and the J gene end by 3 bases; junction bases not matched to a gene: 2. This CDR3 is CASSSGQGYEQYF. CDR3 bases: TGCGCCAGCAGCTCCGGACAGGGCTACGAGCAGTACTTC.

This rearrangement joins TRBV5-1 to TRBJ2-3; 9 bases are a match to TRBD2. V shed 3 bases and J 2 bases; nucleotides not matched to a gene: 4. Germline lookup yields CDR1 SGHRS and CDR2 YFSETQ. The CDR3 has 15 residues. As DNA, the CDR3 is TGCGCCAGCAGCTCGGGACTAGCACTCACAGATACGCAGTATTTT. It encodes CASSSGLALTDTQYF.